The 2 T cell receptor beta chains below were found in one sample sequenced in a study of blood T cell repertoires in COVID-19. TCRdb's table, derived via immunoSEQ multiplex PCR, lists solely in-frame clones and lacks some. The sample lists around 63,000 clones, nearly 90% occurring once. The sample taken for sequencing was peripheral blood. These receptors originate from a man between 50 and 59 years old with active COVID-19.

The chain carries TRBV6-5 and TRBJ2-1; 12 bases fit TRBD2. This CDR3 has 15 residues. The germline V gene encodes CDR1 MNHEY and CDR2 SVGAGI. V lost 4 bases, J lost 4 bases, and 2 bases stayed unmatched. The CDR3 loop is CASSFGLAGYNEQFF. The CDR3 nucleotides read TGTGCCAGCAGTTTCGGACTAGCGGGATACAATGAGCAGTTCTTC.

This chain connects TRBV4-1 to TRBJ1-2; D unresolved. Germline V gives CDR1 MGHRA, CDR2 YSYEKL. Deletions cut 3 bases from V and 4 bases from J, with 9 bases between. This CDR3 is 13 amino acids long. CDR3 amino acids: CASSHPAVYGYTF. CDR3 bases: TGCGCCAGCAGCCACCCGGCGGTCTATGGCTACACCTTC.